This paragraph reports one TCR beta chain. The data derive from a study of CD8 T cells in ankylosing spondylitis. The CDR3 length is 14 residues. Germline assignment: CDR1 MRHNA and CDR2 SNTAGT. V lost 8 bases and J lost 5, with 15 bases in between. One entry per CDR3 protein results from TCRdb running MiXCR on the 5' RACE reads. The sample holds 200,000 to 300,000 distinct CDR3 sequences, about 24% seen once. This sequence joins TRBV6-4 and TRBJ2-2; D remains unclear. The specimen was blood, either unsorted or a sorted T cell fraction (not recorded which). The TCR was taken from a male donor with ankylosing spondylitis or in good health (not recorded which). This CDR3 is CASSKERETGELFF. The CDR3 bases are TGTGCCAGCTCGAAGGAAAGGGAAACCGGGGAGCTGTTTTTT.